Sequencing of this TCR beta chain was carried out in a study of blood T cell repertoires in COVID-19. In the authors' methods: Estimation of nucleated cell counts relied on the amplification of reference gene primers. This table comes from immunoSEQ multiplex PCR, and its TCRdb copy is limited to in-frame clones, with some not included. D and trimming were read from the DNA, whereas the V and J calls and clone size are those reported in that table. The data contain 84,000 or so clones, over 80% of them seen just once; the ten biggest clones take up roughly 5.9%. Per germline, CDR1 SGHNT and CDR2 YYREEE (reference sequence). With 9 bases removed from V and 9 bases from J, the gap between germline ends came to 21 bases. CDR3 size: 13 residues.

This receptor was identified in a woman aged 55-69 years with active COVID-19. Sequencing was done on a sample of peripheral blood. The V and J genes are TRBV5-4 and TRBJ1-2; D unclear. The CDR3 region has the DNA TGTGCCACCGTGAGGACGGGCGGGATCCGCTACACCTTC. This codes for CATVRTGGIRYTF.